This TCR beta chain was documented in a study of T cells in tuberculosis. Of note for this clone: The antigen remains unidentified.

General study results and limits: Active tuberculosis patients had shorter CDR3-alpha; the beta difference was nonsignificant.

As to time point: new active TB diagnosis, blood taken before or within 7 days of starting treatment. This CDR3 region has 15 residues. In germline, CDR1 is MNHEY, CDR2 SVGAGI. The V and J ends lost 6 bases and 6 bases, in that order; junction bases with no gene match: 8. Sequenced by immunoSEQ multiplex PCR; TCRdb stores in-frame clones only, minus some. The repertoire holds under 50,000 clones, with approximately 93% as singletons. The V and J genes are TRBV6-5 and TRBJ1-6; TRBD1 matches at 7 bases. This receptor was identified in an adult with tuberculosis. Here the sequenced sample was PBMCs, taken at tuberculosis diagnosis. The CDR3: CASRRPGTVNSPLHF. The CDR3 DNA is TGTGCCAGCAGACGCCCCGGGACAGTTAATTCACCCCTCCACTTT.